Listed below are T cell receptor beta chains from one sample, sequenced in a study of breast tumors, draining lymph nodes, adjacent tissues. One entry per CDR3 protein, called by TCRdb with MiXCR from the multiplex PCR reads. Of more than 80,000 distinct CDR3 sequences in the sample, around 30% were seen once. Sequenced sample: axillary lymph node tissue. Source of these receptors: a female donor with breast cancer. Some clones in this sample may be carry-over from other donors' samples. The conserved cysteine and the conserved F or W are not part of the CDR3 here.

V: TRBV2; J: TRBJ2-3; CDR3: ASRTRADTQY
V: TRBV11-3; J: TRBJ2-5; CDR3: ASSSGLGGTQY
V: TRBV27; J: TRBJ2-2; CDR3: ASSLSNRAGELF
V: TRBV7-9; J: TRBJ1-2; CDR3: ASSPNSGQGDGYT
V: TRBV6-1; J: TRBJ1-6; CDR3: ASTYIEDSPLH
V: TRBV19; J: TRBJ2-3; CDR3: ASKTNTDPRGRTDTQY
V: TRBV19; J: TRBJ1-5; CDR3: ASSIYGGQPQH
V: TRBV6-6; J: TRBJ1-5; CDR3: ASTLRPTQPQH
V: TRBV19; J: TRBJ1-1; CDR3: ASAPGPLNTEAF
V: TRBV28; J: TRBJ2-7; CDR3: ASSFSAVTYEQY
V: TRBV10-2; J: TRBJ2-7; CDR3: ASRGTATYEQY
V: TRBV20-1; J: TRBJ2-3; CDR3: SARPTPGQGRGADTQY
V: TRBV7-9; J: TRBJ2-7; CDR3: ASSFQTRGEEQY
V: TRBV20-1; J: TRBJ1-6; CDR3: SATRGSRVFGSPLH
V: TRBV19; J: TRBJ1-6; CDR3: ASSLQTDDNSPLH
V: TRBV20-1; J: TRBJ2-5; CDR3: SATTSGGAGGQY
V: TRBV7-6; J: TRBJ2-7; CDR3: ASSLGRGYEQY
V: TRBV13; J: TRBJ2-1; CDR3: ASSSWGGRTYNEQF
V: TRBV18; J: TRBJ2-7; CDR3: ASSGPIYEQY
V: TRBV18; J: TRBJ1-3; CDR3: ASSQAGTTSGNTIY
V: TRBV5-1; J: TRBJ2-7; CDR3: ASSSGTGGFRYEQY
V: TRBV5-6; J: TRBJ1-1; CDR3: ASSSGQGTEAF
V: TRBV27; J: TRBJ1-2; CDR3: ASSLGGFYGYT
V: TRBV7-9; J: TRBJ1-5; CDR3: ASSLGLGAGQPQH
V: TRBV5-1; J: TRBJ2-7; CDR3: ASSLEWQERYEQY
V: TRBV5-6; J: TRBJ2-7; CDR3: ASSLSGLAGVYEQY
V: TRBV2; J: TRBJ1-5; CDR3: TSATRESNQPQH
V: TRBV7-9; J: TRBJ1-3; CDR3: AGRDNTIY
V: TRBV2; J: TRBJ2-3; CDR3: ASSSRPAGLTDTQY
V: TRBV20-1; J: TRBJ1-5; CDR3: SARQGTSNQPQH
V: TRBV6-5; J: TRBJ1-5; CDR3: ASSHSHRGNQPQH
V: TRBV30; J: TRBJ1-5; CDR3: AWSVPGQGFQPQH
V: TRBV20-1; J: TRBJ2-1; CDR3: SAKSVPDYNEQF
V: TRBV15; J: TRBJ2-7; CDR3: ATSRGGGSGYEQY
V: TRBV6-6; J: TRBJ2-3; CDR3: ASSSSPRGSTDTQY
V: TRBV5-1; J: TRBJ1-1; CDR3: ASAETEFTEAF
V: TRBV20-1; J: TRBJ2-7; CDR3: SASGNEQY
V: TRBV28; J: TRBJ1-3; CDR3: ASSPGEFSGNTIY
V: TRBV12-3/TRBV12-4; J: TRBJ1-6; CDR3: ASTVTKGSPLH
V: TRBV5-8; J: TRBJ2-1; CDR3: ASYSRGLGWYNEQF
V: TRBV7-9; J: TRBJ1-2; CDR3: ASSLALAVDGYT
V: TRBV19; J: TRBJ2-1; CDR3: ASSMMRGPRNEQF
V: TRBV27; J: TRBJ2-7; CDR3: ASSLRSGDEQY
V: TRBV11-2; J: TRBJ2-1; CDR3: ASSPVRLAVYNEQF
V: TRBV29-1; J: TRBJ1-2; CDR3: SAWTGNYT
V: TRBV19; J: TRBJ1-2; CDR3: ASSLPWTGYT